These T cell receptor beta chains were read from a single sample in a study of blood T cell repertoires in COVID-19. Assay: immunoSEQ multiplex PCR; the TCRdb copy retains only in-frame clones and omits some. Of 360,000 or so clones in the sample, just under 90% were seen once. Material for sequencing was PBMCs or T cells enriched from blood (not recorded which). These receptors all stem from a woman in her 30s who had recovered from COVID-19. CDR3s include the opening cysteine and the closing phenylalanine or tryptophan. D genes are given only for firm matches. The size of a clone is reported for some rows only, either as once, few or many, or as a class for expanded clones.

j_call d_call v_call clone_size cdr3_aa cdr3_nt
TRBJ2-5 TRBD2 TRBV18 - CASTSSGGALETQYF TGTGCCAGCACCTCTAGCGGGGGGGCCCTAGAGACCCAGTACTTC
TRBJ2-2 - TRBV7-9 - CASSSRARNTGELFF TGTGCCAGCAGCTCACGAGCAAGGAACACCGGGGAGCTGTTTTTT
TRBJ2-1 - TRBV21-1 - CASRGLAVYNEQFF TGTGCCAGCAGAGGACTAGCGGTCTACAATGAGCAGTTCTTC
TRBJ1-1 - TRBV19 - CASTPLAEGREAFF TGTGCCAGTACCCCCCTGGCGGAAGGAAGGGAAGCTTTCTTT
TRBJ2-2 - TRBV3-1/TRBV3-2 - CASSQDLNRFWQLFF TGTGCCAGCAGCCAAGATCTTAATCGCTTCTGGCAGCTGTTTTTT
TRBJ1-6 - TRBV18 - CASSPFSGHNSPLHF TGTGCCAGCTCACCTTTCTCAGGCCATAATTCACCCCTCCACTTT
TRBJ2-5 TRBD1 TRBV25-1 - CASSASRGQQETQYF TGTGCCAGCAGCGCCTCCAGGGGGCAACAAGAGACCCAGTACTTC
TRBJ1-1 TRBD1 TRBV6-2/TRBV6-3 few CASSRQGAPTEAFF TGTGCCAGCAGCCGACAGGGGGCGCCTACTGAAGCTTTCTTT
TRBJ2-1 - TRBV18 - CASSSGTGWDRDEQFF TGTGCCAGCTCATCGGGCACAGGGTGGGATAGGGATGAGCAGTTCTTC
TRBJ1-6 TRBD1 TRBV6-5 - CASSDRQGRNSPLHF TGTGCCAGCAGCGACCGACAGGGCAGAAATTCACCCCTCCACTTT
TRBJ1-1 TRBD1 TRBV24-1 - CATSPPTGKENTEAFF TGTGCCACCAGCCCACCGACAGGGAAAGAAAACACTGAAGCTTTCTTT